Presented here are 14 T cell receptor beta chains from one specimen sequenced in a study of T cell responses to AZD1222 COVID-19 vaccine. The repertoire was sequenced with immunoSEQ multiplex PCR; TCRdb's copy has only in-frame clones and lacks some. There are 200,000 or so clones in the sample; 90% to 95% occur only once, and approximately 9.6% lies in the top ten. The source was peripheral blood, collected on day 0 of AZD1222 vaccination. Every receptor here comes from an adult in good health.

V and J are TRBV7-2 and TRBJ2-1; 11 bases fit TRBD2. This CDR3 comprises 16 residues. The germline V gene encodes CDR1 SGHTA and CDR2 FQGNSA. Germline trimming cut 8 bases from V and 3 bases from J; bases unmatched to any gene: 9. This chain's CDR3 is CASGQPGLADYNEQFF. For the CDR3, the DNA is TGTGCCAGCGGACAACCGGGACTAGCGGACTACAATGAGCAGTTCTTC.

CDR3 in DNA: TGTGCCAGTAGTGCCGATTCGACAGGGGAGATTTCCTACGAGCAGTACTTC. Its translation is CASSADSTGEISYEQYF. The genes are TRBV19 and TRBJ2-7; 8 bases map to TRBD1. Germline V gene sequence: CDR1 LNHDA, CDR2 SQIVND (reference sequence). There are 17 residues in the CDR3. V was pared by 5 bases and J by 1 base, with 13 bases of the junction left unmatched.

This clone was seen only once. The chain uses TRBV10-3 and TRBJ2-4; 10 nucleotides align to TRBD2. This CDR3 spans 14 amino acids. The V and J ends lost 10 bases and 6 bases, in that order; junction bases with no gene match: 9. Germline CDR1 and CDR2: ENHRY and SYGVKD. The CDR3 here is CATRTSGGSNIQYF. CDR3 coding DNA: TGTGCCACGAGGACTAGCGGAGGATCAAACATTCAGTACTTC.

This rearrangement joins TRBV5-1 to TRBJ1-2, with D perhaps TRBD1 (6 bases). Between the trimmed V and J ends, which lost 4 bases and 3 bases, there was a span of 16 bases. CDR3 size: 15 residues. Germline assignment: CDR1 SGHRS and CDR2 YFSETQ. For the CDR3, the DNA is TGCGCCAGCAGCCCCAACAGGGAGCTCGACTATGGCTACACCTTC. Residues: CASSPNRELDYGYTF.

This chain uses TRBV19 with TRBJ1-3; D gene uncertain. Germline loops: CDR1 LNHDA, CDR2 SQIVND (reference sequence). V was clipped by 11 bases and J by 4 bases, with 18 bases between them. The length of the CDR3 is 14 residues. CDR3 DNA: TGTGCCTCAAGTGCGGGGAACGACGGAAACACCATATATTTT. As protein: CASSAGNDGNTIYF.

Here the CDR3 DNA reads TGTGCCAGCAGCCCCCCCGTTTCGGCCCAGTACTTC. It translates to CASSPPVSAQYF. This chain connects TRBV7-9 to TRBJ2-5, with D hard to call. Germline CDR1 and CDR2: SEHNR and FQNEAQ (reference sequence). The CDR3 is made up of 12 amino acids. Trimming stripped 5 bases from V and 9 bases from J, with 13 bases between.

The chain is built from TRBV13 and TRBJ1-4; TRBD1 agrees at 8 bases. The CDR3 extends over 16 amino acids. V shed 5 bases, J shed 3 bases, and the junction held 8 bases outside the gene matches. Germline loops: CDR1 PRHDT, CDR2 FYEKMQ (reference sequence). The CDR3 loop reads CASSPASGGPNEKLFF. CDR3 bases: TGTGCCAGCAGCCCAGCCTCAGGGGGCCCTAATGAAAAACTGTTTTTT.

J is TRBJ1-1 and V is TRBV5-8; D call uncertain. Germline loops: CDR1 SGHTS, CDR2 YDEGEE. There are 15 residues in the CDR3. V was clipped by 1 base and J by 1 base, with 11 bases between them. The CDR3 reads CASSLRGWGNTEAFF. The CDR3 nucleotides read TGTGCCAGCAGCTTGCGGGGATGGGGGAACACTGAAGCTTTCTTT.

The chain joins TRBV5-1 to TRBJ2-2; D perhaps matches TRBD1 (5 bases). Germline V gene sequence: CDR1 SGHRS, CDR2 YFSETQ. Trimming shortened V by 6 bases and J by 4 bases, and 13 bases separated the two germline ends. This CDR3 contains 14 residues. The CDR3 region has the DNA TGCGCCAGCACCGTGGACACGGTCACCGGGGAGCTGTTTTTT. Protein product: CASTVDTVTGELFF.

The chain has TRBV28 and TRBJ1-3; a possible D gene is TRBD1 (5 bases). The V gene lost 8 bases and the J gene lost 4 bases, with 15 bases spanning the gap. CDR3 length: 14 amino acids. CDR1 MDHEN and CDR2 SYDVKM come from the germline V gene. The CDR3 coding sequence is TGTGCCAGCTACCTCGGGGCGCGGGGAAACACCATATATTTT. This sequence encodes CASYLGARGNTIYF.

The chain joins TRBV19 to TRBJ2-2; 9 nucleotides align to TRBD2. Germline loops: CDR1 LNHDA, CDR2 SQIVND (reference sequence). The CDR3 has 15 amino acids. The junction had 2 bases not matched to a gene; V was cut back by 5 bases and J by 1 base. The DNA of the CDR3 is TGTGCCAGTAGTGTTAGCGGGGGGAACACCGGGGAGCTGTTTTTT. Protein: CASSVSGGNTGELFF.

V and J are TRBV12-3 or TRBV12-4 and TRBJ1-6; TRBD1 matches at 10 bases. This CDR3 contains 13 residues. V shed 10 bases and J 6 bases; nucleotides not matched to a gene: 3. The CDR3, as DNA: TGTGCCACCAGGACAGGGGGTAATTCACCCCTCCACTTT. Translating it yields CATRTGGNSPLHF.

The chain has TRBV24-1 and TRBJ2-3; 9 positions match TRBD1. The germline gives CDR1 KGHDR, CDR2 SFDVKD. The CDR3 spans 15 residues. V shed 5 bases, J shed 2 bases, and the junction held 4 bases outside the gene matches. CDR3 in DNA: TGTGCCACCAGTGTGGGGACAGGGCCCACAGATACGCAGTATTTT. This codes for CATSVGTGPTDTQYF.

The V gene is TRBV5-6, the J gene TRBJ2-1; no reliable D call. The ends were cut back, 4 bases at V and 14 bases at J, with 13 bases in the middle. Germline assignment: CDR1 SGHDT and CDR2 YYEEEE. The CDR3 is 11 residues long. CDR3 region: CASSTGFGEFF. CDR3 in DNA: TGTGCCAGCAGCACCGGATTTGGCGAGTTCTTC.